The rows below give T cell receptor beta chains drawn from one sample of a study of cytomegalovirus exposure and HLA in healthy donors. TCRdb keeps only in-frame clones here, not all; method: immunoSEQ multiplex PCR. The sample yields about 110,000 clones, over 65% seen once. Sequencing was performed on PBMCs. The receptors were sampled from a young woman in good health and CMV-seronegative. CDR3s include the opening cysteine and the closing phenylalanine or tryptophan. The order of the fields is clone size, D gene, J gene, V gene, CDR3 DNA, CDR3 protein. A D gene is named only where the DNA matches it firmly. Clone size is not always given. Where it is, it says once, few, many or a class for expanded clones.

-	-	TRBJ1-2	TRBV7-9	TGTGCCAGCAGCTTCGACAGACCATTTAACTATGGCTACACCTTC	CASSFDRPFNYGYTF
-	-	TRBJ2-2	TRBV7-9	TGTGCCAGCAGCTCGTCCACCGGGTCGTCCGGGGAGCTGTTTTTT	CASSSSTGSSGELFF
-	TRBD1	TRBJ1-1	TRBV30	TGTGCCTGGCGGCTCAGGGGGCGAGGACCGAACACTGAAGCTTTCTTT	CAWRLRGRGPNTEAFF
-	-	TRBJ1-2	TRBV18	TGTGCCAGCTCACCACAGGGGACTAACTATGGCTACACCTTC	CASSPQGTNYGYTF
-	TRBD1	TRBJ1-2	TRBV25-1	TGTGCCAGCAGTGCACAGGGGAACGATGGCTACACCTTC	CASSAQGNDGYTF
-	-	TRBJ1-2	TRBV30	TGTGCCTGGAGTCGTCGCCGCGGCTACACTTTC	CAWSRRRGYTF
-	TRBD1	TRBJ1-1	TRBV2	TGTGCCAGCAGCCAACAGGGACAGAGAACAACTGAAGCTTTCTTT	CASSQQGQRTTEAFF
-	TRBD2	TRBJ2-2	TRBV4-1	TGCGCCAGCAGCCGCGGCGGGTGGCCTAGCGGGAGTGACACCGGGGAGCTGTTTTTT	CASSRGGWPSGSDTGELFF
-	-	TRBJ2-7	TRBV2	TGTGCCAGCAGTGTTCAGGGGGGAGACGAGCAGTACTTC	CASSVQGGDEQYF
-	-	TRBJ1-1	TRBV30	TGTGCCTGGAGTGTACGCGAGATTCTGAACACTGAAGCTTTCTTT	CAWSVREILNTEAFF
few	-	TRBJ1-1	TRBV7-9	TGTGCCAGCAGCTTAGGCCAGGGAGGAGACACTGAAGCTTTCTTT	CASSLGQGGDTEAFF
-	TRBD1	TRBJ1-2	TRBV30	TGTGCCTGGAGTTGGACAGGGAGGGAAGACTACACCTTC	CAWSWTGREDYTF
-	-	TRBJ1-1	TRBV5-1	TGCGCCAGCAGCTCGGAGGGCACCCTTGAAGCTTTCTTT	CASSSEGTLEAFF
-	TRBD1	TRBJ1-4	TRBV2	TGTGCCAGCAGTGAAGCGAAGGGGGCTTGGGAAAAACTGTTTTTT	CASSEAKGAWEKLFF
-	TRBD1	TRBJ2-1	TRBV9	TGTGCCAGCAGCGCACAGGGGGCTTGGGATGAGCAGTTCTTC	CASSAQGAWDEQFF
-	-	TRBJ1-4	TRBV28	TGTGCCAGCACCGGCGTGAGGACTAATGAAAAACTGTTTTTT	CASTGVRTNEKLFF
-	TRBD1	TRBJ2-7	TRBV5-1	TGCGCCAGCAGCCCGCAGGGGGCAACCTACGAGCAGTACTTC	CASSPQGATYEQYF
-	TRBD2	TRBJ2-3	TRBV9	TGTGCCAGCAGCCCTCTAGCGGGAGTAGGAGATACGCAGTATTTT	CASSPLAGVGDTQYF
-	TRBD1	TRBJ1-2	TRBV5-1	TGCGCCAGCAGCGCAACTCCCGGGACAGGGGACTATGGCTACACCTTC	CASSATPGTGDYGYTF
-	-	TRBJ2-5	TRBV30	TGTGCCTGGAGTCCGAACAGGGAATCTGCGGGGACCCAGTACTTC	CAWSPNRESAGTQYF
-	-	TRBJ2-2	TRBV6-5	TGTGCCAGCACCCCACAGGGAAAAGGAAGCGGGGAGCTGTTTTTT	CASTPQGKGSGELFF
-	-	TRBJ1-2	TRBV2	TGTGCCAGCAGGCTCGGGTCGACGTACAACTATGGCTACACCTTC	CASRLGSTYNYGYTF
-	-	TRBJ1-3	TRBV6-6	TGTGCCAGCAGCCTTGATCGGGATGGAAACACCATATATTTT	CASSLDRDGNTIYF
-	-	TRBJ2-7	TRBV6-5	TGTGCCAGCAGGCGCAGGGGGGTGGAAGAGCAGTACTTC	CASRRRGVEEQYF
few	-	TRBJ2-7	TRBV7-9	TGTGCCAGCAGCTTCTCGAGTTGGGCGGGACTCTACGAGCAGTACTTC	CASSFSSWAGLYEQYF
-	-	TRBJ1-5	TRBV6-4	TGTGCCACCGGGATCGAAGGCGGTCAGCCCCAGCATTTT	CATGIEGGQPQHF
-	-	TRBJ1-1	TRBV7-9	TGTGCCAGCAGCTTAGTAGGCAGGATGAACACTGAAGCTTTCTTT	CASSLVGRMNTEAFF
-	TRBD2	TRBJ2-1	TRBV29-1	TGCAGCGTTGCTGGATACCAAGGGACTAGGATCTGGCACGGGAGCAATGAGCAGTTCTTC	CSVAGYQGTRIWHGSNEQFF
-	-	TRBJ2-5	TRBV9	TGTGCCAGCAGCGTAGGGGAGGGGGTGGTCACCCAGTACTTC	CASSVGEGVVTQYF
-	TRBD1	TRBJ1-2	TRBV19	TGTGCCAGTACGACAGGGTGGGGCTACACCTTC	CASTTGWGYTF
-	-	TRBJ1-1	TRBV2	TGTGCCAGCAAATTAGGACAGACGAACACTGAAGCTTTCTTT	CASKLGQTNTEAFF
-	-	TRBJ1-1	TRBV2	TGTGCCAGCAGTGTGACCAGGGGCACTGAAGCTTTCTTT	CASSVTRGTEAFF
-	-	TRBJ2-2	TRBV4-2	TGTGCCAGCAGCCAACGCGCGAGCACCGGGGAGCTGTTTTTT	CASSQRASTGELFF
few	TRBD1	TRBJ2-5	TRBV2	TGTGCCAGCAGTTTACAGGGGTTACCCCAAGAGACCCAGTACTTC	CASSLQGLPQETQYF
few	-	TRBJ1-2	TRBV28	TGTGCCAGCAGTCCTCCGGGTAACTATGGCTACACCTTC	CASSPPGNYGYTF
-	-	TRBJ2-7	TRBV2	TGTGCCAGCAGTGATCCAGGACAGTCGGTAGGCTACGAGCAGTACTTC	CASSDPGQSVGYEQYF
-	-	TRBJ1-2	TRBV9	TGTGCCAGCAGCGTAGGACAGTTAAACTATGGCTACACCTTC	CASSVGQLNYGYTF
few	-	TRBJ2-7	TRBV6-1	TGTGCCAGCAGTGAAGCTTCTTACGAGCAGTACTTC	CASSEASYEQYF
-	-	TRBJ1-1	TRBV7-9	TGTGCCAGCAGGCGGTCGTCTGACACTGAAGCTTTCTTT	CASRRSSDTEAFF
-	TRBD1	TRBJ1-3	TRBV6-5	TGTGCCAGCAGTTACGGGACAGGGGACAACACCATATATTTT	CASSYGTGDNTIYF
-	-	TRBJ2-5	TRBV5-1	TGCGCCAGCGGACGGTCGGGAGTCCAAGAGACCCAGTACTTC	CASGRSGVQETQYF
-	-	TRBJ1-2	TRBV7-9	TGTTCCAGCAGCTTAGGGGCAAGTGGCTACACCTTC	CSSSLGASGYTF
few	TRBD1	TRBJ2-7	TRBV27	TGTGCCAGCAGTTTGAGGACAGGGGCCTCCTACGAGCAGTACTTC	CASSLRTGASYEQYF
few	-	TRBJ1-1	TRBV7-9	TGTGCCAGCAGCTTTTCAGGGGATACTGAAGCTTTCTTT	CASSFSGDTEAFF
-	-	TRBJ2-3	TRBV6-1	TGTGCCAGCAGTGAAACTATATCGGAAACAGATACGCAGTATTTT	CASSETISETDTQYF
-	-	TRBJ2-2	TRBV7-9	TGTGCCAGCAGCTTAGGGGCAGGAAACACCGGGGAGCTGTTTTTT	CASSLGAGNTGELFF
-	-	TRBJ2-7	TRBV7-8	TGTGCCAGCAGCTTAGCGCATGTTAGTGTATCAGCAGGCTACGAGCAGTACTTC	CASSLAHVSVSAGYEQYF